One sample yielded the 32 T cell receptor beta chains listed below, sequenced in a study of blood T cell repertoires in COVID-19. Assay used: immunoSEQ multiplex PCR; TCRdb lists only in-frame clones, some missing. The profile shows about 120,000 clones, 79% of them singletons. The sample was peripheral blood. The receptors come from a woman aged 80 or over with acute or convalescent COVID-19.

The chain employs TRBV30 and TRBJ2-7; 11 nucleotides match TRBD1. In germline, CDR1 is GTSNPN, CDR2 SVGIG (reference sequence). Trimming cost V 3 bases and J 3 bases; bases outside gene matches: 7. The CDR3 totals 15 residues. CDR3 bases: TGTGCCTGGAGCGAGGGACAGGGGGTAATCTACGAGCAGTACTTC. Its protein is CAWSEGQGVIYEQYF.

This chain connects TRBV6-5 to TRBJ2-1; D is unresolved. The CDR3 consists of 13 residues. Trimming took off 2 bases at V and 7 bases at J, with 9 bases between the two ends. Germline V gene lookup returns CDR1 MNHEY and CDR2 SVGAGI. CDR3 nucleotides: TGTGCCAGCAGTTACACTACAATTAATGAGCAGTTCTTC. Amino acid sequence: CASSYTTINEQFF.

The V call is TRBV9, the J call TRBJ2-3; 11 nucleotides match TRBD2. This CDR3 has 16 amino acids. Germline V gene lookup returns CDR1 SGDLS and CDR2 YYNGEE. With V trimmed by 3 bases and J by 2 bases, 5 bases remained unmatched. CDR3 sequence reads: CASSALAGGYTDTQYF. In nucleotides, the CDR3 is TGTGCCAGCAGCGCTCTAGCGGGGGGATACACAGATACGCAGTATTTT.

The chain couples TRBV5-1 to TRBJ1-1; D not certain. V dropped 0 bases and J dropped 0 bases, with 6 bases sitting between them. The V gene's germline CDR1 is SGHRS and CDR2 YFSETQ. This CDR3 comprises 14 residues. The CDR3 DNA is TGCGCCAGCAGCTTGGACAGAATGAACACTGAAGCTTTCTTT. Translated: CASSLDRMNTEAFF.

This clone turned up a few times. The gene calls are TRBV30 and TRBJ1-4; 7 bases are a match to TRBD1. The CDR3 contains 13 residues. Germline V gives CDR1 GTSNPN, CDR2 SVGIG (reference sequence). V gave up 4 bases and J gave up 7 bases; unmatched junction bases: 6. The CDR3 DNA reads TGTGCCTGGACTAAGGGGGCAAGTGAAAAACTGTTTTTT. Amino acid sequence: CAWTKGASEKLFF. The variable domain in full, with the rest retrieved from reference TRBV30 and TRBJ1-4, is SQTIHQWPATLVQPVGSPLSLECTVEGTSNPNLYWYRQAAGRGLQLLFYSVGIGQISSEVPQNLSASRPQDRQFILSSKKLLLSDSGFYLCAWTKGASEKLFFGSGTQLSVL.

This chain links TRBV19 with TRBJ1-5; 7 nucleotides match TRBD1. Germline loops: CDR1 LNHDA, CDR2 SQIVND (reference sequence). The CDR3 is made up of 14 amino acids. After removal of 7 bases from V and 6 bases from J, the junction contained 9 bases not matched to a gene. The CDR3 is CASNTDRNSQPQHF. The CDR3, as DNA: TGTGCCAGTAACACGGACAGGAACAGTCAGCCCCAGCATTTT.

V is TRBV15 and J is TRBJ2-7; no definite D call. The CDR3 totals 18 residues. Germline V CDR1 and CDR2: LNHNV, YYDKDF (reference sequence). V lost 1 base to trimming and J lost 6 bases, with 25 bases between them. The CDR3 loop is CATSRVKSAARWSSEQYF. The CDR3 DNA follows: TGTGCCACCAGCAGAGTAAAATCGGCGGCTAGATGGAGCTCCGAGCAGTACTTC.

This clone was observed a handful of times. The chain employs TRBV19 and TRBJ2-7, with 9 bases lining up with TRBD1. Looked up from germline, CDR1 is LNHDA and CDR2 is SQIVND (reference sequence). With V trimmed by 4 bases and J by 3 bases, 4 bases remained unmatched. CDR3 size: 14 residues. The DNA for the CDR3 is TGTGCCAGTAGTACCCGGACAGGGGACTACGAGCAGTACTTC. Amino acid sequence: CASSTRTGDYEQYF.

This clone was observed a handful of times. The chain joins TRBV24-1 to TRBJ2-3, with 10 bases fitting TRBD2. Per the germline V gene, CDR1 is KGHDR and CDR2 is SFDVKD. The CDR3 sequence is 15 residues long. V lost 7 bases, J lost 6 bases, and 9 bases stayed unmatched. DNA for the CDR3: TGTGCCACCAGGTCTTCGCTAGCGGGAGTGGATACGCAGTATTTT. This gives the protein CATRSSLAGVDTQYF.

The chain is built from TRBV3-1 (or the pseudogene TRBV3-2) and TRBJ1-1; D not certain. The CDR3 totals 14 residues. The germline V gene encodes CDR1 LGHDT and CDR2 YNNKEL (reference sequence). Trimming cost V 1 base and J 6 bases, with 12 bases left between them. The CDR3 reads CASSQGWNRAEAFF. The CDR3 coding sequence is TGTGCCAGCAGCCAAGGTTGGAATCGGGCTGAAGCTTTCTTT.

This clone has just a few counts. This chain uses TRBV6-6 with TRBJ1-5; 8 bases agree with TRBD1. CDR3 length: 15 amino acids. V shed 6 bases, J shed 2 bases, and the junction held 6 bases outside the gene matches. CDR1 is MNHNY and CDR2 is SVGAGI in the germline V gene (reference sequence). The CDR3 nucleotides read TGTGCCAGCAGCATAGGACAGGGCGGCAATCAGCCCCAGCATTTT. It codes for CASSIGQGGNQPQHF.

The chain joins TRBV6-1 to TRBJ1-5, with D uncertain. Looked up from germline, CDR1 is MNHNS and CDR2 is SASEGT. V lost 10 bases to trimming and J lost 3 bases, with 13 bases between them. The CDR3 contains 13 residues. The CDR3 sequence: CATSTADNQPQHF. Here the CDR3 DNA reads TGTGCCACCTCGACGGCGGACAATCAGCCCCAGCATTTT.

This rearrangement joins TRBV7-9 to TRBJ2-2, with 9 bases identical to TRBD2. Germline CDR1 SEHNR, CDR2 FQNEAQ (reference sequence). The CDR3 is 15 residues long. The ends lost 5 bases at V and 7 bases at J; junction bases unmatched: 8. CDR3 bases: TGTGCCAGCAGCCAGGGACTAGCTACCGGCGGGGAGCTGTTTTTT. This translates into CASSQGLATGGELFF.

The rearrangement joins TRBV28 to TRBJ1-2; TRBD1 matches 9 bases. After removal of 5 bases from V and 7 bases from J, the junction contained 11 bases not matched to a gene. The CDR3 covers 15 residues. CDR1 and CDR2 (germline): MDHEN, SYDVKM. For the CDR3, the DNA is TGTGCCAGCAGTAGAACCGGGACAGGGTATGGTGGCTACACCTTC. As protein: CASSRTGTGYGGYTF.

This sequence joins TRBV5-1 and TRBJ2-2; 7 bases line up with TRBD1. Germline V gene data show CDR1 as SGHRS and CDR2 as YFSETQ. J lost 0 bases, V lost 0 bases, and 2 bases had no gene match. CDR3 length equals 16 residues. The CDR3 here is CASSLVGGPNTGELFF. The CDR3 nucleotides read TGCGCCAGCAGCTTGGTAGGGGGCCCGAACACCGGGGAGCTGTTTTTT.

CDR3 sequence: CAWSMGGGPRSQYF. The CDR3 DNA is TGTGCCTGGAGTATGGGAGGTGGGCCACGGTCCCAGTACTTC. The chain employs TRBV30 and TRBJ2-5; possible D gene TRBD2, 6 bases. This CDR3 is 14 amino acids long. V was cut by 2 bases and J by 9 bases, with 19 bases left in between. Germline lookup yields CDR1 GTSNPN and CDR2 SVGIG (reference sequence).

J is TRBJ1-1 and V is TRBV6-2 or TRBV6-3, with TRBD1 matching over 7 bases. The V gene end was trimmed by 5 bases and the J gene end by 5 bases; junction bases not matched to a gene: 8. Germline lookup yields CDR1 MNHEY and CDR2 SVGEGT. This CDR3 region has 14 residues. The CDR3 reads CASSVYRDRTEAFF. DNA for the CDR3: TGTGCCAGCAGTGTATACCGGGACAGAACTGAAGCTTTCTTT.

This chain links TRBV10-1 with TRBJ2-5, with TRBD1 matching over 9 bases. Unmatched junction bases numbered 2, after V lost 6 bases and J lost 3 bases. This CDR3 region has 13 residues. From germline, CDR1 is WNHNN and CDR2 SYGVQD (reference sequence). CDR3 amino acids: CASRTGGKETQYF. The CDR3 region has the DNA TGCGCCAGCAGAACAGGGGGCAAAGAGACCCAGTACTTC.

The chain joins TRBV2 to TRBJ2-7, with TRBD2 matching over 7 bases. The V segment lost 7 bases and the J segment 6 bases; nucleotides outside the gene matches: 9. Germline-derived CDR1 and CDR2 are SNHLY and FYNNEI. The CDR3 runs 13 residues. DNA for the CDR3: TGTGCCAGCAAGGAGGGAGGGTCGGGCGAGCAGTACTTC. Translating it yields CASKEGGSGEQYF.

The rearrangement uses TRBV9 and TRBJ2-7; D remains ambiguous. The germline V and J ends were trimmed by 0 bases and 2 bases, with 3 bases remaining between them. CDR3 length: 12 amino acids. Germline V CDR1 and CDR2: SGDLS, YYNGEE. In DNA form, the CDR3 reads TGTGCCAGCAGCGTAGGGCCCTACGAGCAGTACTTC. Residues: CASSVGPYEQYF.

This clone showed up just a few times. The chain couples TRBV11-2 to TRBJ1-1; D not resolved. V shed 1 base and J shed 2 bases, with 11 bases lying between them. This CDR3 comprises 15 residues. Germline lookup yields CDR1 SGHAT and CDR2 FQNNGV. The CDR3 nucleotides are TGTGCCAGCAGCTTAGTTCGACAAGCAAACACTGAAGCTTTCTTT. It codes for CASSLVRQANTEAFF. The variable domain in full, with the rest retrieved from reference TRBV11-2 and TRBJ1-1, is EAGVAQSPRYKIIEKRQSVAFWCNPISGHATLYWYQQILGQGPKLLIQFQNNGVVDDSQLPKDRFSAERLKGVDSTLKIQPAKLEDSAVYLCASSLVRQANTEAFFGQGTRLTVV.

This clone showed up just once. The CDR3 sequence is CASSPDFYNEQFF. Written as DNA, the CDR3 is TGTGCCAGCAGCCCCGACTTCTACAATGAGCAGTTCTTC. The chain employs TRBV11-2 and TRBJ2-1, with D uncertain. The CDR3 contains 13 residues. CDR1 is SGHAT, CDR2 FQNNGV, per germline. The ends were cut back, 5 bases at V and 3 bases at J, with 8 bases in the middle.

There are a few counts of this clone. This CDR3 is also generated by other DNA sequences in the sample. The rearrangement joins TRBV18 to TRBJ2-7; perhaps TRBD1 as D (6 bases). The CDR3 totals 12 residues. Trimming stripped 4 bases from V and 4 bases from J, with 8 bases between. CDR1 is KGHSH and CDR2 is LQKENI in the germline V gene. The CDR3 loop reads CASSQQGYEQYF. CDR3 coding DNA: TGTGCCAGCTCACAACAGGGATACGAGCAGTACTTC.

The gene calls are TRBV19 and TRBJ1-5; D is unresolved. Trimming left V 5 bases short and J 7 bases short, with 12 bases between. Per the germline V gene, CDR1 is LNHDA and CDR2 is SQIVND (reference sequence). CDR3 size: 13 residues. CDR3 sequence reads: CASSSRFGQPQHF. The CDR3 bases are TGTGCCAGTAGTTCGCGGTTCGGGCAGCCCCAGCATTTT.

The chain carries TRBV5-4 and TRBJ1-4; a possible D gene is TRBD1 (6 bases). This CDR3 comprises 14 residues. Germline values: CDR1 SGHNT, CDR2 YYREEE (reference sequence). V lost 3 bases and J 2 bases, leaving 8 bases between the germline ends. The CDR3 sequence: CASSSQGTNEKLFF. In DNA form, the CDR3 reads TGTGCCAGCAGCTCCCAGGGGACTAATGAAAAACTGTTTTTT.

DNA of the CDR3: TGTGCCACAGGACTTAGGAGTTCAATGAACACTGAAGCTTTCTTT. This sequence encodes CATGLRSSMNTEAFF. J is TRBJ1-1 and V is TRBV5-5; D remains unclear. CDR3 length equals 15 residues. CDR1 SGHKS and CDR2 YYEKEE come from the germline V gene (reference sequence). V was clipped by 9 bases and J by 0 bases, with 18 bases between them.

In this sample, this clone turned up a few times. The chain has TRBV18 and TRBJ2-5, with D possibly being TRBD1 (6 bases). The V end was cut by 6 bases, the J end by 1 base, with 6 bases between. The CDR3 is 12 amino acids. Looked up from germline, CDR1 is KGHSH and CDR2 is LQKENI. The CDR3 coding sequence is TGTGCCAGCTCCAGGGGCCAAGAGACCCAGTACTTC. It is translated as CASSRGQETQYF.

This clone was detected only once. V usage is TRBV4-2 and J usage is TRBJ2-1; tentative D call: TRBD2 (6 bases). There are 13 residues in the CDR3. V lost 4 bases, J lost 4 bases, and 8 bases lay in between. Germline V gene lookup returns CDR1 LGHNA and CDR2 YNFKEQ. This CDR3 is CASSRGDYNEQFF. For the CDR3, the DNA is TGTGCCAGCAGCCGGGGGGATTACAATGAGCAGTTCTTC.

This rearrangement joins TRBV2 to TRBJ1-2; D gene unclear. CDR1 and CDR2 (germline): SNHLY, FYNNEI. This CDR3 is 13 amino acids long. V shed 5 bases and J shed 4 bases, with 11 bases lying between them. The CDR3 spells CASSRGRRYGYTF. The CDR3 coding sequence is TGTGCCAGCAGTCGCGGCAGACGCTATGGCTACACCTTC.

This clone is a singleton in its sample. V and J are TRBV29-1 and TRBJ2-3; TRBD2 matches 14 bases. The germline V gene encodes CDR1 SQVTM and CDR2 ANQGSEA. The CDR3 is 15 amino acids. The ends lost 6 bases at V and 0 bases at J; junction bases unmatched: 2. The CDR3 nucleotides are TGCAGCGTGGGACTAGCGGGGGCTAGCACAGATACGCAGTATTTT. It specifies CSVGLAGASTDTQYF.

This clone showed up just once. This rearrangement joins TRBV7-2 to TRBJ2-2; tentatively, D is TRBD2 (5 bases). Germline values: CDR1 SGHTA, CDR2 FQGNSA. The CDR3 is made up of 15 amino acids. V lost 5 bases and J 2 bases, leaving 12 bases between the germline ends. CDR3 in DNA: TGTGCCAGCAGCGTACGGGATCCCAACACCGGGGAGCTGTTTTTT. It is translated as CASSVRDPNTGELFF. Together with reference TRBV7-2 and TRBJ2-2, the CDR3 gives the full variable domain: GAGVSQSPSNKVTEKGKDVELRCDPISGHTALYWYRQSLGQGLEFLIYFQGNSAPDKSGLPSDRFSAERTGGSVSTLTIQRTQQEDSAVYLCASSVRDPNTGELFFGEGSRLTVL.

The J gene is TRBJ1-2, the V gene TRBV2; 12 nucleotides align to TRBD1. CDR1 is SNHLY and CDR2 is FYNNEI in the germline V gene. Trimming cost V 7 bases and J 7 bases; bases outside gene matches: 4. This CDR3 has 13 residues. The CDR3 bases are TGTGCCAGCACTAGGGACAGGGGGCTTGGCTACACCTTC. Its protein is CASTRDRGLGYTF.